This T cell receptor beta chain was recorded in a study of cytomegalovirus exposure and HLA in healthy donors listed by TCRdb under 2017. With regard to the full study: An earlier analysis of 587 of the donors reported over 250 Gb of sequence data and 117 million unique TCR beta sequences obtained from around 190 million T cells. An early release covering approximately 600 HLA-typed donors comprised roughly 300 gigabases of sequencing data and 65 million to 100 million unique TCR sequences. The genetic ancestry cluster associated with self-reported Caucasian donors included about 81% of the 398 genotyped donors. The study aimed to test whether signatures of past pathogen exposure could be identified by cataloging public T cell receptors. The T cell repertoires of under 750 subjects were profiled by immunosequencing and related to cytomegalovirus serostatus. Besides the first cohort of 666 subjects, a separate validation cohort made up of about 120 different subjects was used. To predict cytomegalovirus infection status, the study combined high-throughput TCR immunosequencing, statistical association of individual TCRs with disease status, and machine learning. In a later analysis, previously published TCR beta repertoires from about 640 donors were re-analyzed and high-resolution HLA genotyping was added so that TCR occurrence patterns could be studied. In the later analysis, no new phenotypic data were used to find candidate immune exposures; instead, reliance was placed on TCR beta sequences and their occurrence across donors. In an earlier analysis of 500 to 650 of the donors, high-throughput TCR beta sequencing was used to judge whether each TCR beta V gene segment behaved as functional or pseudogenic. Donor age, sex, ethnicity and CMV serostatus were collected together with the repertoire data. A later genetic analysis used genome-wide SNP genotypes for about 65% of the 666 donors, treating that subset as a discovery cohort. All discovery cohort repertoires had been generated using a single sequencing platform. HLA typing covered class I and class II loci at four-digit resolution. Typing coverage varied by locus: roughly 629-640 donors for A, B, C, DRB1 and DQB1; about 520 for DQA1; approximately 570 for DPA1; fewer than 480 for DPB1. About five DR-DQ haplotypes were treated as single units for association and clustering because of strong linkage in the cohort. Among roughly 400 genotyped donors of the cohort, an average of around 240,000 unique TCR beta nucleotide sequences was sequenced per donor, of which 15% to 20% were non-productive. What the authors observed across the whole study: Approximately 16 rarely observed V segments, including chromosome 9 orphons, were excluded from the earlier analysis of a few hundred of the donors because counts were too low. Across donors, most TCR sequences were observed very rarely, whereas some public TCRs were present in many individuals. Because HLA typing was missing for some donors at each locus, association tests included only the typed subset. In this cohort, only TCR beta chains were sequenced, and detectable features were limited by the absence of alpha or paired-chain data. Three of the identified cytomegalovirus-associated TCR beta chains were confirmed in vitro to be specific for cytomegalovirus antigens. A later analysis found that most CMV-associated TCR beta chains appeared HLA-restricted, with HLA associations seemingly driven largely by CMV exposure. Specific HLA alleles were associated with 15,000 to 20,000 TCR beta sequences at a false discovery rate of 0.05 in a later analysis. Linkage disequilibrium might explain the correlated functional status among segregating V segments, but an unknown experimental factor could not be excluded. In a later analysis, HLA-associated TCR beta chains were found to be more clonally expanded and to have lower generation probabilities than equally common non-associated chains. Roughly uniform sequencing depth across donors was assumed in presence/absence analyses, although this assumption may not hold. A further reported finding was that TCR beta sequences accurately predicted the HLA-A and HLA-B alleles for most subjects in the first cohort. The classifier was reported to diagnose cytomegalovirus status with high specificity and sensitivity in both the original cohort and the validation cohort. The study listed 164 TCR beta chains as associated with cytomegalovirus. It was suggested by the authors that the approach could potentially be generalized to other disease states and immunological phenotypes. For the cohort, immune exposure information was limited to CMV serostatus. A later genetic analysis reported fewer N-insertions in productive TCRs among donors in an Asian-associated ancestry cluster than the roughly 700-donor mean. According to a later analysis, TCR association rates differed among HLA loci, with DRB1 alleles showing the most associated TCRs and HLA-C alleles showing the fewest. Several of the top co-occurrence clusters appeared to be linked to parvovirus B19, influenza, CMV and Epstein-Barr virus, according to a later analysis. Broadly in line with IMGT annotations, most TCR beta V segments showed up in productive rearrangements about 87% or about 30% of the time in an earlier analysis of roughly 590 of the donors. In a later genetic analysis, a missense DCLRE1C variant was associated with V-gene and J-gene trimming of TCR beta chains, and the association was replicated in an independent cohort. Strong co-occurrence of HLA alleles, especially DR and DQ, made assigning TCR associations to individual alleles difficult. The sequencing pipeline was judged likely to have produced a cluster of highly shared sequence variants as a technical artifact. Some IMGT-functional V segments, including TRBV6-2 and TRBV6-3, could not be told apart with the 87-base-pair reads, so those segments were excluded.

Library construction relied on the immunoSEQ multiplex PCR assay. For the multiplex PCR, a mixture combining 60 forward primers for TCR Vbeta segments and 13 reverse primers for TCR Jbeta segments was used. The CDR3 region of rearranged TCR beta genes was amplified from genomic DNA by a multiplex PCR assay. Amplified TCR beta libraries were sequenced as 87-base-pair reads on the Illumina HiSeq System. The paper's data handling went like this. A later analysis counted approximately 74 million unique TCR beta chains across the 670 or so repertoires, and 9 million to 14 million of these chains were shared by at least two donors. Raw reads were error-corrected and collapsed into unique sequences with a nearest-neighbor algorithm that merged closely related sequences to remove PCR and sequencing errors. V, D and J gene segments were assigned by aligning CDR3 sequences to IMGT reference sequences. For a sequence to be retained, at least a six-nucleotide match to both a V gene segment and a J gene segment was required. Rearrangements were called productive when the CDR3 lacked stop codons and stayed in frame with V and J; all others were non-productive. Following IMGT convention, CDR3 was defined as the stretch from the second conserved V-encoded cysteine up to the conserved J-encoded phenylalanine. The earlier analysis of roughly 590 of the donors excluded any sequence lacking an unambiguous match to a single V gene segment. In an earlier analysis of 587 of the donors, V segments were called functional above 56.7% productive rearrangements and were called segregating when the between-donor standard deviation exceeded 5%. A statistical classification framework was built to diagnose cytomegalovirus status from the catalog of TCR beta chain sequences. A later analysis assigned V and J genes by comparing TCR nucleotide sequences with IMGT/GENE-DB human TR gene sequences. The TCRdist pipeline was used in a later analysis to assign CDR3 sequences and most-parsimonious VDJ recombination scenarios. In a later analysis, each TCR beta chain was defined by its CDR3 amino acid sequence together with its V-gene family, and reads lacking a unique V-gene family were excluded. In a later analysis, several hundred highly shared, low-generation-probability nucleotide sequences were removed to address suspected cross-contamination and a sequencing artifact. In a later analysis, a clonal expansion index for each public chain was calculated from normalized within-repertoire ranks of inferred template counts. Generation probabilities in a later analysis came from a VDJ recombination model fitted to out-of-frame rearrangements, and those results were checked against IGoR. In a later analysis, TCR-TCR, TCR-HLA and TCR-CMV co-occurrence was scored with hypergeometric tests, and a repertoire-size bias correction was applied to TCR pairs. To estimate false discovery rates, a later analysis permuted the HLA or CMV assignments 20 times. In a later analysis, co-occurring TCRs were grouped using DBSCAN, and TCRdist sequence similarity was added for clustering within HLA-allele-positive subsets. Repertoires with fewer than 30,000 or more than 120,000 public chains were left out of co-occurrence clustering, as were about five repertoires with anomalous nucleotide sharing. In its TCRdb copy, this immuneACCESS table keeps in-frame sequences only and misses some clones. Where compared with another copy, unresolved V genes explain less than half of these, and the others have no known cause. Clone size and V and J calls were adopted from that table, with D and trimming inferred from the DNA. Here the sample has roughly 130,000 clones; roughly four fifths occur a single time. The biggest ten clones account for 5.9% of the sample.

To note about this clone: There is no known antigen for this receptor. No clone much larger than this one lies a single base away; base qualities are absent.

In total, 666 healthy bone marrow donors made up the cohort. At the time of sampling, all cohort members were nominally healthy, though unrecorded immune exposures were likely present. The donor was CMV seropositive and belonged to the group of 250 to 300 seropositive cohort members. A peripheral blood sample was collected from each donor, and TCR beta sequencing was performed on peripheral blood mononuclear cells. Genomic DNA was extracted from the blood cell samples with the Qiagen DNeasy Blood Extraction Kit. The V end loses 7 bases and the J end loses 1 base, and a stretch of 8 bases separates them. The CDR1 and CDR2 encoded by the germline V gene are MDHEN and SYDVKM. The CDR3 runs 12 residues from the cysteine to the phenylalanine. The retained sequence is limited to the CDR3, 36 bases, with the frame set at the first base.

The chain employs TRBV28 and TRBJ2-7; the D gene is possibly TRBD2, with 5 bases matching. Material: PBMCs. The clonotype comes from a woman in her 40s in good health and CMV-seropositive. The nucleotide sequence is TGTGCCAGCACGGGGTCTTCCTACGAGCAGTACTTC. It specifies CASTGSSYEQYF.